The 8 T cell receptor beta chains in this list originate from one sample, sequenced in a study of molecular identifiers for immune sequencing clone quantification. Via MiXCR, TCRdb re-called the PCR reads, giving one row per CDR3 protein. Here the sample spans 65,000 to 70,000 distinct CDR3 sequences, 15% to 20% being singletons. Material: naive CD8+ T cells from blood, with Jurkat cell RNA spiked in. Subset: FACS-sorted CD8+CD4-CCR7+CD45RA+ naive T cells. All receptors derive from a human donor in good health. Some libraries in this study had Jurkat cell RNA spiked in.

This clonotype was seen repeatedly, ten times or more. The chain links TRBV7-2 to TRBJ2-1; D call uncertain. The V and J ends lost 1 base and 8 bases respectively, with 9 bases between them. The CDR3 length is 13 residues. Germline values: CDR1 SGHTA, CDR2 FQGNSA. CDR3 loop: CASSLGFQDEQFF. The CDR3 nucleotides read TGTGCCAGCAGCTTAGGATTTCAGGATGAGCAGTTCTTC.

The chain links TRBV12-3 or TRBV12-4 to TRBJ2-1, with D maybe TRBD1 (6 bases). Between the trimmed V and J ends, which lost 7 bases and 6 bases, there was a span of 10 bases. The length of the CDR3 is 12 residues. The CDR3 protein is CASTKGGNEQFF. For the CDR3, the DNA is TGTGCCAGCACGAAAGGGGGCAATGAGCAGTTCTTC.

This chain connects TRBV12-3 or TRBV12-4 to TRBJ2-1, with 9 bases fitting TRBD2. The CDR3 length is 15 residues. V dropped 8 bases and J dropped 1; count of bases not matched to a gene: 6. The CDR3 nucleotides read TGTGCCAGCGGAATAGCGGGAGTGTCCTACAATGAGCAGTTCTTC. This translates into CASGIAGVSYNEQFF.

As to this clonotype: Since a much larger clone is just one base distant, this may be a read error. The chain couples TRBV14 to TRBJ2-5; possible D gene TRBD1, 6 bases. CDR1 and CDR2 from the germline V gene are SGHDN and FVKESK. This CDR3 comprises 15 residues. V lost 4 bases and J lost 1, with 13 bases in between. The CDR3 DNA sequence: TGTGCCAGCAGCCCCCGGGCAGGGGCCCAAGAGACCCAGTACTTC. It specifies CASSPRAGAQETQYF.

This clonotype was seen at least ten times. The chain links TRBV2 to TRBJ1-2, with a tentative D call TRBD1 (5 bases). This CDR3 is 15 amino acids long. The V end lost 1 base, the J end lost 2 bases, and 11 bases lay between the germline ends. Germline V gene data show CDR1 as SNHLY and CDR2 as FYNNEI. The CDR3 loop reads CASSEGQGSNYGYTF. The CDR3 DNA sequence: TGTGCCAGCAGTGAAGGGCAGGGAAGCAACTATGGCTACACCTTC.

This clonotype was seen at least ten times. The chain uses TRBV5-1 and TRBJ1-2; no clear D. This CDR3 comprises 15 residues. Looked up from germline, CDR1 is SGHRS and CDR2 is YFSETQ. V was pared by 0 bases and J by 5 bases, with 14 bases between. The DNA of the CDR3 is TGCGCCAGCAGCTTGGTTCTGGGATCGGATTATGGCTACACCTTC. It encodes CASSLVLGSDYGYTF. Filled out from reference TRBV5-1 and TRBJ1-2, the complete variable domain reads KAGVTQTPRYLIKTRGQQVTLSCSPISGHRSVSWYQQTPGQGLQFLFEYFSETQRNKGNFPGRFSGRQFSNSRSEMNVSTLELGDSALYLCASSLVLGSDYGYTFGSGTRLTVV.

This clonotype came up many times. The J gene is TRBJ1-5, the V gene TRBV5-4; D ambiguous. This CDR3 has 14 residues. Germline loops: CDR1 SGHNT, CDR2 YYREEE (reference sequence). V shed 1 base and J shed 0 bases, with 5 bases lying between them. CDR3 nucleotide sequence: TGTGCCAGCAGCTTGTTCGGTAGCAATCAGCCCCAGCATTTT. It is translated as CASSLFGSNQPQHF.

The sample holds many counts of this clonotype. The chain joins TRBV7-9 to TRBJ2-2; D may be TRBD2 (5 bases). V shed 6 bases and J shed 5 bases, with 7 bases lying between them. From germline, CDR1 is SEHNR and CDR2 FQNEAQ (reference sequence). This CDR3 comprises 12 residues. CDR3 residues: CASRRGTGELFF. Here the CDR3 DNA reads TGTGCCAGCAGACGGGGAACCGGGGAGCTGTTTTTT.